One and the same sample provided the 17 T cell receptor beta chains below, sequenced in a study of blood T cell repertoires in COVID-19. Produced via immunoSEQ multiplex PCR; TCRdb's table is partial and in-frame only. The sample holds 50,000 to 70,000 clones, 86% seen once. Sequencing was done on a sample of peripheral blood. These receptors originate from a man aged 50 to 59 with active COVID-19.

The rearrangement uses TRBV19 and TRBJ2-3, with TRBD2 identical over 10 bases. There are 16 residues in the CDR3. CDR1 and CDR2 (germline): LNHDA, SQIVND (reference sequence). The trim removed 3 bases at V and 0 bases at J, leaving 3 bases unmatched. CDR3 in amino acids: CASSIASGGSTDTQYF. CDR3 DNA: TGTGCCAGTAGTATCGCTAGCGGGGGTAGCACAGATACGCAGTATTTT.

This clone was seen a single time. The genes are TRBV5-1 and TRBJ1-2; possible D gene TRBD1, 5 bases. Per germline, CDR1 SGHRS and CDR2 YFSETQ. The CDR3 is 12 residues long. Trimming left V 4 bases short and J 8 bases short, with 12 bases between. CDR3 sequence: CASSPGGEGYTF. CDR3 DNA sequence: TGCGCCAGCAGCCCTGGGGGGGAAGGCTACACCTTC.

The J gene is TRBJ2-5, the V gene TRBV10-2, with TRBD2 matching over 7 bases. Germline V gives CDR1 WSHSY, CDR2 SAAADI. V lost 1 base to trimming and J lost 0 bases; unmatched junction nucleotides: 5. This CDR3 has 16 amino acids. Here the CDR3 DNA reads TGCGCCAGCAGTGAGTGGGCTAGCGGAAACCAAGAGACCCAGTACTTC. This translates into CASSEWASGNQETQYF.

J is TRBJ2-1 and V is TRBV9; TRBD2 matches 8 bases. Germline lookup yields CDR1 SGDLS and CDR2 YYNGEE. The CDR3 has 16 residues. J was trimmed by 0 bases and V by 3 bases; bases with no gene match: 5. The CDR3 reads CASSGTSGGSYNEQFF. CDR3 coding DNA: TGTGCCAGCAGCGGTACTAGCGGTGGCTCCTACAATGAGCAGTTCTTC.

This clone was seen only once. The rearrangement links TRBV18 to TRBJ1-3, with 9 positions matching TRBD1. Germline V lookup: CDR1 KGHSH, CDR2 LQKENI. This CDR3 comprises 17 residues. The V and J ends lost 3 bases and 0 bases, in that order; junction bases with no gene match: 6. CDR3 loop: CASSPGQGPSSGNTIYF. DNA of the CDR3: TGTGCCAGCTCACCGGGACAGGGCCCGAGCTCTGGAAACACCATATATTTT.

The genes are TRBV5-8 and TRBJ1-1; D gene uncertain. Trimming stripped 3 bases from V and 2 bases from J, with 14 bases between. Germline CDR1 and CDR2: SGHTS and YDEGEE. The CDR3 has 15 residues. This chain's CDR3 is CASSSHFLVNTEAFF. The CDR3 coding sequence is TGTGCCAGCAGCTCCCACTTCCTGGTCAACACTGAAGCTTTCTTT. Full variable domain (rest looked up from reference TRBV5-8 and TRBJ1-1): EAGVTQSPTHLIKTRGQQATLRCSPISGHTSVYWYQQALGLGLQFLLWYDEGEERNRGNFPPRFSGRQFPNYSSELNVNALELEDSALYLCASSSHFLVNTEAFFGQGTRLTVV.

This chain links TRBV24-1 with TRBJ2-1; 10 positions agree with TRBD2. CDR1 and CDR2 (germline): KGHDR, SFDVKD. J gave up 4 bases and V 3 bases, and 8 bases lay outside the gene matches. This CDR3 region has 17 residues. CDR3: CATSDETTSGSYNEQFF. The CDR3 bases are TGTGCCACCAGTGATGAAACGACTAGCGGGTCGTACAATGAGCAGTTCTTC.

The V and J genes are TRBV5-6 and TRBJ1-1; 7 nucleotides match TRBD1. Germline CDR1 SGHDT, CDR2 YYEEEE. J lost 5 bases, V lost 2 bases, and 6 bases had no gene match. This CDR3 has 14 amino acids. Here the CDR3 DNA reads TGTGCCAGCAGCTTTCCTGACAGGGCAACTGAAGCTTTCTTT. Translating it yields CASSFPDRATEAFF.

The rearrangement uses TRBV6-5 and TRBJ2-1, with TRBD1 identical over 9 bases. V was clipped by 6 bases and J by 5 bases; unmatched bases: 8. This CDR3 comprises 15 residues. Germline CDR1 and CDR2: MNHEY and SVGAGI. CDR3 residues: CASRLTGGGNNEQFF. For the CDR3, the DNA is TGTGCCAGCAGGCTGACAGGGGGAGGCAACAATGAGCAGTTCTTC.

This chain links TRBV6-5 with TRBJ1-4; TRBD1 aligns across 7 bases. This CDR3 contains 15 residues. V lost 0 bases to trimming and J lost 7 bases; unmatched junction nucleotides: 5. The germline V gene encodes CDR1 MNHEY and CDR2 SVGAGI. The DNA of the CDR3 is TGTGCCAGCAGTTACTCACAGGGGCTGGGTGAAAAACTGTTTTTT. It specifies CASSYSQGLGEKLFF.

This chain joins TRBV9 and TRBJ2-2, with 7 bases lining up with TRBD1. Per germline, CDR1 SGDLS and CDR2 YYNGEE. V was clipped by 2 bases and J by 1 base; unmatched bases: 2. CDR3 length equals 15 residues. CDR3 sequence: CASSVTGLNTGELFF. DNA of the CDR3: TGTGCCAGCAGCGTGACAGGGTTGAACACCGGGGAGCTGTTTTTT.

V usage is TRBV6-5 and J usage is TRBJ2-3; 8 nucleotides line up with TRBD1. The CDR3 runs 15 residues. V lost 6 bases, J lost 2 bases, and 7 bases stayed unmatched. CDR1 and CDR2 from the germline V gene are MNHEY and SVGAGI. The CDR3 loop is CASSLYRGATDTQYF. Here the CDR3 DNA reads TGTGCCAGCAGCTTATACAGGGGGGCCACAGATACGCAGTATTTT.

V is TRBV5-4 and J is TRBJ1-1; D not resolved. CDR1 is SGHNT, CDR2 YYREEE, per germline (reference sequence). The V end was cut by 4 bases, the J end by 5 bases, with 9 bases between. The length of the CDR3 is 12 residues. CDR3 residues: CASSTRGTEAFF. CDR3 coding DNA: TGTGCCAGCAGCACACGAGGGACTGAAGCTTTCTTT.

The chain recombines TRBV5-1 with TRBJ1-2; D unresolved. Germline V CDR1 and CDR2: SGHRS, YFSETQ. The CDR3 runs 15 residues. Deletions cut 0 bases from V and 2 bases from J, with 11 bases between. The CDR3 reads CASSLDGGSNYGYTF. DNA of the CDR3: TGCGCCAGCAGCTTGGACGGCGGCAGCAACTATGGCTACACCTTC.

The genes are TRBV6-5 and TRBJ1-1; the match to TRBD1 covers 9 bases. CDR3 length: 15 residues. J lost 1 base, V lost 10 bases, and 10 bases had no gene match. Germline V CDR1 and CDR2: MNHEY, SVGAGI. CDR3 region: CATMDRGLPNTEAFF. The CDR3 region has the DNA TGTGCCACCATGGACAGGGGTCTACCGAACACTGAAGCTTTCTTT.

The chain has TRBV5-1 and TRBJ1-3; D is undetermined. V lost 0 bases to trimming and J lost 0 bases, with 7 bases between them. The length of the CDR3 is 15 residues. Per the germline V gene, CDR1 is SGHRS and CDR2 is YFSETQ. For the CDR3, the DNA is TGCGCCAGCAGCTTGGCGTCGAGCTCTGGAAACACCATATATTTT. Translation gives CASSLASSSGNTIYF.

V gene TRBV6-5 combines with J gene TRBJ1-2, with 10 bases matching TRBD1. J lost 6 bases, V lost 2 bases, and 6 bases had no gene match. Germline V CDR1 and CDR2: MNHEY, SVGAGI. The CDR3 has 15 amino acids. The CDR3 DNA reads as TGTGCCAGCAGTTACATGACAGGGGGCTCTGATGGCTACACCTTC. It encodes CASSYMTGGSDGYTF.